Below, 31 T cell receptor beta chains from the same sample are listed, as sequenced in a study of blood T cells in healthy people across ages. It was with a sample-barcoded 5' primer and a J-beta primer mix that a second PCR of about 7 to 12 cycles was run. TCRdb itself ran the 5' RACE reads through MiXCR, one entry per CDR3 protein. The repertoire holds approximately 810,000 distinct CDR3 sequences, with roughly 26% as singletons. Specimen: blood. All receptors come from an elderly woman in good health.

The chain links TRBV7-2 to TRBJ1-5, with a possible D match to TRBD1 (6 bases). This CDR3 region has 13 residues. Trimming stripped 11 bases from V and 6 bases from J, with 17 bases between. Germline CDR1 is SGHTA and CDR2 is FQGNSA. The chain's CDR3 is CAGGTGPSQPQHF. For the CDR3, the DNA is TGTGCCGGCGGCACAGGGCCCAGTCAGCCCCAGCATTTT.

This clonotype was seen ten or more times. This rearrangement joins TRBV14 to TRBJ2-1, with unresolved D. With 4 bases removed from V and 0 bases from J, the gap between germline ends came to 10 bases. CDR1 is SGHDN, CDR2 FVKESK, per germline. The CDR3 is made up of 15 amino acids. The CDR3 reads CASSPDLSSYNEQFF. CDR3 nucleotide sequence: TGTGCCAGCAGCCCCGATCTGAGCTCCTACAATGAGCAGTTCTTC.

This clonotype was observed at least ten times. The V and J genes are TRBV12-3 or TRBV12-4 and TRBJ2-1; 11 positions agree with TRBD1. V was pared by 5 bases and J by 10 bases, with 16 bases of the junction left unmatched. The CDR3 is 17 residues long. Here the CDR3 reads CASSLLRTSGTGGEQFF. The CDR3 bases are TGTGCCAGCAGTCTCCTCCGAACCTCCGGGACAGGGGGAGAGCAGTTCTTC.

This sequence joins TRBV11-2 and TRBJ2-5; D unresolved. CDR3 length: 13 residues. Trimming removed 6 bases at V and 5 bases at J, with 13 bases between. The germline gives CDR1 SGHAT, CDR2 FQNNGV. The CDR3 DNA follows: TGTGCCAGCAGTTACCGCATGGAGGAGACCCAGTACTTC. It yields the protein CASSYRMEETQYF. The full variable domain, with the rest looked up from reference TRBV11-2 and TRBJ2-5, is EAGVAQSPRYKIIEKRQSVAFWCNPISGHATLYWYQQILGQGPKLLIQFQNNGVVDDSQLPKDRFSAERLKGVDSTLKIQPAKLEDSAVYLCASSYRMEETQYFGPGTRLLVL.

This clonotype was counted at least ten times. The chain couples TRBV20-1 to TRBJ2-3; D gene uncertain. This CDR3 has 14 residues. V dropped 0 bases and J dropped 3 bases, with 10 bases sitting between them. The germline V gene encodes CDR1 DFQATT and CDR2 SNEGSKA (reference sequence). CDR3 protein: CSARDETSTDTQYF. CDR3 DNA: TGCAGTGCTAGAGACGAGACAAGTACAGATACGCAGTATTTT.

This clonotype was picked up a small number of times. The CDR3 region has the DNA TGCGCCAGCAGCACCGACAGGGGGGATAATTCACCCCTCCACTTT. Its translation: CASSTDRGDNSPLHF. The chain combines TRBV5-1 with TRBJ1-6; the match to TRBD1 covers 9 bases. This CDR3 spans 15 amino acids. The V gene end was trimmed by 4 bases and the J gene end by 5 bases; junction bases not matched to a gene: 4. CDR1 is SGHRS and CDR2 is YFSETQ in the germline V gene. Full variable domain (missing parts from reference TRBV5-1 and TRBJ1-6): KAGVTQTPRYLIKTRGQQVTLSCSPISGHRSVSWYQQTPGQGLQFLFEYFSETQRNKGNFPGRFSGRQFSNSRSEMNVSTLELGDSALYLCASSTDRGDNSPLHFGNGTRLTVT.

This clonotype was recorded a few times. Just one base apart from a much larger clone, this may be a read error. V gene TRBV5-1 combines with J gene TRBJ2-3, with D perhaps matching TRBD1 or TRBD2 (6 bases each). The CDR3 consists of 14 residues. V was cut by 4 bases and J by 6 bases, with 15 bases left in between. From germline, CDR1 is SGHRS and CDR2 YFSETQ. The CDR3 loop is CASSPSGGGDTQYF. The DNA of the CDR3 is TGCGCCAGCAGCCCGTCCGGGGGCGGCGATACGCAGTATTTT.

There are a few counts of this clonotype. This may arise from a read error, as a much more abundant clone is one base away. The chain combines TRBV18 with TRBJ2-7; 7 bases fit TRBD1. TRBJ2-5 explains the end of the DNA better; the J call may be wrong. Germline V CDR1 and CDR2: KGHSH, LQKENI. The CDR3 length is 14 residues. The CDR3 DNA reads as TGTGCCAGCTCCCCGACAGGGATACAAGGGACCCAGTACTTC. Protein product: CASSPTGIQGTQYF.

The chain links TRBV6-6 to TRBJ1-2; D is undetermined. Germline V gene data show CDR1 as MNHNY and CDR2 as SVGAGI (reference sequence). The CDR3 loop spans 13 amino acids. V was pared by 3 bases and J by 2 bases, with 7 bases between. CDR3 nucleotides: TGTGCCAGCAGTTATGACCCCAACTATGGCTACACCTTC. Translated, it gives CASSYDPNYGYTF.

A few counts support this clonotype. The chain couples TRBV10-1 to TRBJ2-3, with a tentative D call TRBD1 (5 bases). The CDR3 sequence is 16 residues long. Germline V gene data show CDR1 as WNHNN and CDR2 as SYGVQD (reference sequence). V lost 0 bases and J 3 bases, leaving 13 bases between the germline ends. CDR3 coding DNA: TGCGCCAGCAGTGAGTCAGGGGCCGTAAGAACAGATACGCAGTATTTT. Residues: CASSESGAVRTDTQYF.

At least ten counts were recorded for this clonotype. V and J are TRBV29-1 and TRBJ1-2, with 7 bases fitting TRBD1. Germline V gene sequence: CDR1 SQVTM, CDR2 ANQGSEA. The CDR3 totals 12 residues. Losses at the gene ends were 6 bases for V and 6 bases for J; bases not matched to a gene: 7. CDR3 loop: CSVDRDSHGYTF. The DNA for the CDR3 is TGCAGCGTAGATCGGGACAGCCATGGCTACACCTTC.

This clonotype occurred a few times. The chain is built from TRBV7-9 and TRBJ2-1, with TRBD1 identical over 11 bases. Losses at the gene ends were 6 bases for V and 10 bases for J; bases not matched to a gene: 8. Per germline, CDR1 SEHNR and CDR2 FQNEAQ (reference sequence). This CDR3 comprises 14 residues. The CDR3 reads CASRNGQGAAEQFF. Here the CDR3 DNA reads TGTGCCAGCAGAAATGGACAGGGGGCTGCGGAGCAGTTCTTC.

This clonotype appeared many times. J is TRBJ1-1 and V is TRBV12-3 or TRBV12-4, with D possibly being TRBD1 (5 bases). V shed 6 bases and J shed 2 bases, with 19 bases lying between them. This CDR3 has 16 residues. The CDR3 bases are TGTGCCAGCAGGCAGCGCCATGCCGGGGGTAACACTGAAGCTTTCTTT. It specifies CASRQRHAGGNTEAFF.

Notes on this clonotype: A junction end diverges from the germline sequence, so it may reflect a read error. For the CDR3, the DNA is TGCGCCGGCAGCTTGGGCGGGTCCCAAGAGACCCAGTACTTC. Its translation is CAGSLGGSQETQYF. The chain links TRBV5-1 to TRBJ2-5; perhaps TRBD2 as D (5 bases). The CDR3 totals 14 residues. Germline loops: CDR1 SGHRS, CDR2 YFSETQ.

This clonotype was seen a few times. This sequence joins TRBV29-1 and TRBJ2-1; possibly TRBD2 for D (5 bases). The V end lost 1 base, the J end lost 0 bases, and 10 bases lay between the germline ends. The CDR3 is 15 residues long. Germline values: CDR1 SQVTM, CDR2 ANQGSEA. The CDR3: CSVEVWTSSYNEQFF. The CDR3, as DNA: TGCAGCGTTGAAGTATGGACTTCCTCCTACAATGAGCAGTTCTTC.

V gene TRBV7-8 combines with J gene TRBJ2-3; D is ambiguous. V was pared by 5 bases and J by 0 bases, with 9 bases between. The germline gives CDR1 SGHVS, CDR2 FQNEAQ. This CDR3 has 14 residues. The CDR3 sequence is CASSMWRSTDTQYF. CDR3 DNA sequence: TGTGCCAGCAGCATGTGGCGTAGCACAGATACGCAGTATTTT. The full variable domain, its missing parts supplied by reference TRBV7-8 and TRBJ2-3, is GAGVSQSPRYKVAKRGQDVALRCDPISGHVSLFWYQQALGQGPEFLTYFQNEAQLDKSGLPSDRFFAERPEGSVSTLKIQRTQQEDSAVYLCASSMWRSTDTQYFGPGTRLTVL.

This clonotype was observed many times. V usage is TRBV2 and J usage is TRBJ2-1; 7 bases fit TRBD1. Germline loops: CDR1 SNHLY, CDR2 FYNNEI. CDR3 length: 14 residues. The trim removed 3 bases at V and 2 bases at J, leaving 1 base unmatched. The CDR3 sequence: CASSDGTAYNEQFF. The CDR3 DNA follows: TGTGCCAGCAGTGATGGGACAGCCTACAATGAGCAGTTCTTC.

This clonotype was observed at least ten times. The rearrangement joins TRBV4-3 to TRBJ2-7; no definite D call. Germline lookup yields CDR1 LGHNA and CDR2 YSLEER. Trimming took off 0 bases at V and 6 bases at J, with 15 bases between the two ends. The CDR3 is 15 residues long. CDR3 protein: CASSQDIAVQGEQYF. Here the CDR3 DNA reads TGCGCCAGCAGCCAAGATATAGCAGTCCAAGGCGAGCAGTACTTC.

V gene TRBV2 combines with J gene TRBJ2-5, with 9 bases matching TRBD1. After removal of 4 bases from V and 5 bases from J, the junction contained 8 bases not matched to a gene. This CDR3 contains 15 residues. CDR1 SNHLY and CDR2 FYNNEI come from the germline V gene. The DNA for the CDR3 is TGTGCCAGCAGTGCACAGGGGGCCGCGGGGGAGACCCAGTACTTC. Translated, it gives CASSAQGAAGETQYF. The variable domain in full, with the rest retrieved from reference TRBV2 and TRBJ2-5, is EPEVTQTPSHQVTQMGQEVILRCVPISNHLYFYWYRQILGQKVEFLVSFYNNEISEKSEIFDDQFSVERPDGSNFTLKIRSTKLEDSAMYFCASSAQGAAGETQYFGPGTRLLVL.

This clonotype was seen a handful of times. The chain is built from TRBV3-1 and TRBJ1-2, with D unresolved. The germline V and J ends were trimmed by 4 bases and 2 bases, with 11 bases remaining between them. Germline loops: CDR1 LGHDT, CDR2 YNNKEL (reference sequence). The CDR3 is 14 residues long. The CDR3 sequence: CASSPTTRNYGYTF. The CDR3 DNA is TGTGCCAGCAGCCCTACCACAAGGAACTATGGCTACACCTTC.

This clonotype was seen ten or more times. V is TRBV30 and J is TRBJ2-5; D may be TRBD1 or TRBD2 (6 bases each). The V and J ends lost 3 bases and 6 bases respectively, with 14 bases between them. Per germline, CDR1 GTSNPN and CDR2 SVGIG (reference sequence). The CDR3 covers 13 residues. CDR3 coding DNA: TGTGCCTGGAGGTCCGGGGGCGGACAGACCCAGTACTTC. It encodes CAWRSGGGQTQYF.

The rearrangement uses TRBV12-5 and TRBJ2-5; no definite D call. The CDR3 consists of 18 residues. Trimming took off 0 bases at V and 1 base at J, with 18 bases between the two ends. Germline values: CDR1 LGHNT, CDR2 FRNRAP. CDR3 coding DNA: TGTGCTAGTGGTTTGGTACTGATCCGAACGCTTCGCCAAGAGACCCAGTACTTC. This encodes CASGLVLIRTLRQETQYF.

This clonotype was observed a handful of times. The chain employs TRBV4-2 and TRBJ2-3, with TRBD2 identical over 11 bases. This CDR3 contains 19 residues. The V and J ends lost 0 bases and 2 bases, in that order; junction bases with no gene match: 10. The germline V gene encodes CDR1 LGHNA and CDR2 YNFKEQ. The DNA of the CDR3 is TGTGCCAGCAGCCAAGATTTAGCGGGGGGGCGCGGAAACACAGATACGCAGTATTTT. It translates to CASSQDLAGGRGNTDTQYF.

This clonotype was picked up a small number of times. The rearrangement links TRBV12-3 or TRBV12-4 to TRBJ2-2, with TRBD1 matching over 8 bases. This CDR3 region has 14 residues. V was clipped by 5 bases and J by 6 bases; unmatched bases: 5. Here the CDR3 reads CASSVSQGAGELFF. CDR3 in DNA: TGTGCCAGCAGTGTTTCACAGGGGGCCGGGGAGCTGTTTTTT.

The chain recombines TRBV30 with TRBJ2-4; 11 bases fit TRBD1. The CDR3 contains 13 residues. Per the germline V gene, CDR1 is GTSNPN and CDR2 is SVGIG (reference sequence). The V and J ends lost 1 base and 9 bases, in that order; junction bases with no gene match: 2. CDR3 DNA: TGTGCCTGGAGTGGGGACAGGGGGAGCATTCAGTACTTC. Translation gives CAWSGDRGSIQYF.

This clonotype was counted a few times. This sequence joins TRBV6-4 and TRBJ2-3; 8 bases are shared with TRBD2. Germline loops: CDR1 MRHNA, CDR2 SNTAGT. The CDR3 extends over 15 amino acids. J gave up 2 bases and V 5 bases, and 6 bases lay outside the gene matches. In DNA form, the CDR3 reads TGTGCCAGCAGTACCGGGACTAGTCTCACAGATACGCAGTATTTT. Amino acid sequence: CASSTGTSLTDTQYF.

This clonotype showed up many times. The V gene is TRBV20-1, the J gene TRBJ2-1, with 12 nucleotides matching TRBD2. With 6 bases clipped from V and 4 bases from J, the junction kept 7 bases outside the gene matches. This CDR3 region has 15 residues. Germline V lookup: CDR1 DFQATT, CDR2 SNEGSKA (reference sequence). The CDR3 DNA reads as TGCAGTGCCGTAATACTAGCGGGGGGTTACAATGAGCAGTTCTTC. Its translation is CSAVILAGGYNEQFF.

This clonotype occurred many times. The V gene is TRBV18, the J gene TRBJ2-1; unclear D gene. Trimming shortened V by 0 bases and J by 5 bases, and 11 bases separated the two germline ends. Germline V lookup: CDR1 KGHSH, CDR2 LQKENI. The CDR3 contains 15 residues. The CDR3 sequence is CASSPPPGSHNEQFF. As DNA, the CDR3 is TGTGCCAGCTCACCACCCCCCGGCAGCCACAATGAGCAGTTCTTC.

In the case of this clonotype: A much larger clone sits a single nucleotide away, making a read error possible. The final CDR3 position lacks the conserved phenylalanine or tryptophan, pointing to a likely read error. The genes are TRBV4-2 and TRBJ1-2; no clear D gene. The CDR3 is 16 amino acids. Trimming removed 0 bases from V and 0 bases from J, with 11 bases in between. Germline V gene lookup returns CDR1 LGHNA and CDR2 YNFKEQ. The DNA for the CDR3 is TGTGCCAGCAGCCAAGATCTAACTGGCACTAACTATGGCTACACCTGC. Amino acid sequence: CASSQDLTGTNYGYTC.

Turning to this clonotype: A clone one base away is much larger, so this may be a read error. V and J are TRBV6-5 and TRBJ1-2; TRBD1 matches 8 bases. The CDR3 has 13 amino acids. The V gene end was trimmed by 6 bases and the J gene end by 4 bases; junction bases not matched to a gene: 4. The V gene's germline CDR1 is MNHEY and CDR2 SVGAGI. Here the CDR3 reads CASRTGTGYGYTF. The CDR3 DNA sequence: TGTGCCAGCAGAACCGGGACAGGCTATGGCTACACCTTC.

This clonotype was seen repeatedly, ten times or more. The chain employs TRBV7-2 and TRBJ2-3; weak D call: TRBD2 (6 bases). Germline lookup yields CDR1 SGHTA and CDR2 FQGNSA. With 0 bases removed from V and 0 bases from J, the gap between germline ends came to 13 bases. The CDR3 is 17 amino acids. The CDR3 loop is CASSLAGTQASTDTQYF. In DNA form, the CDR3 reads TGTGCCAGCAGCTTAGCTGGGACTCAGGCTAGCACAGATACGCAGTATTTT.